This T cell receptor (beta chain) was sequenced during a study of blood T cell repertoires in COVID-19. Study-level background: The United States, Italy and Spain were the sources of the acute and convalescent COVID-19 samples. Sources were T cells, B-cell-depleted T cells, or PBMCs; the material itself was cDNA or gDNA.

Authors' methods: Amplification with reference gene primers provided the estimates of nucleated cell counts. Some clones are missing from TCRdb's copy, which holds only in-frame ones; the method was immunoSEQ multiplex PCR. V and J calls and clone size are as listed in that table; D and trimming were resolved from the DNA. Found here are 300,000 to 450,000 clones, around 84% of them singletons; the top ten hold more than 0.95%. This CDR3 region has 12 residues. Looked up from germline, CDR1 is MDHEN and CDR2 is SYDVKM. The J segment lost 7 bases and the V segment lost 5 bases, leaving 2 bases of the junction unmatched.

This sequence was found in a human donor with acute or convalescent COVID-19. The donor label of this sample is uncertain. The genes are TRBV28 and TRBJ1-2; 9 bases are shared with TRBD1. The specimen sequenced was peripheral blood. The CDR3 loop is CASSQGQGGYTF. CDR3 DNA: TGTGCCAGCAGTCAGGGACAGGGTGGCTACACCTTC.